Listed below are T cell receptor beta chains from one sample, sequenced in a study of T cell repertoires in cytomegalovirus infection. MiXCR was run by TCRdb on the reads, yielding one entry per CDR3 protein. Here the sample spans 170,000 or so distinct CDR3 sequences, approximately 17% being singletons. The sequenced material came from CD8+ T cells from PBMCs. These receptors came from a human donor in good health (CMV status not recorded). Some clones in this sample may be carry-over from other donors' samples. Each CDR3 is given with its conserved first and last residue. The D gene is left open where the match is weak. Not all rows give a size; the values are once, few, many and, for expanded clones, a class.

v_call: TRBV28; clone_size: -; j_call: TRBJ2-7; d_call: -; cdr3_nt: TGTGCCAGCAGGAAGGGGTGGGAGCAGTACTTC; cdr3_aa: CASRKGWEQYF
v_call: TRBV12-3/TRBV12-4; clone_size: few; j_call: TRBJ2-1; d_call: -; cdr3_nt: TGTGCCAGCAGTTTCAGCGCGGGGAGCAATGAGCAGTTCTTC; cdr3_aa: CASSFSAGSNEQFF
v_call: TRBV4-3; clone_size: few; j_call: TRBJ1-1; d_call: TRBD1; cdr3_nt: TGCGCCAGCAGCCAAAAGGGGACAGGTGAAGCTTTCTTT; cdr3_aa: CASSQKGTGEAFF
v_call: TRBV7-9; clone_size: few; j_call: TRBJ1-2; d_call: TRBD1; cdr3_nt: TGTGCCAGCAGCTTAGCTGAAGACAGGGAACATGGCTACACCTTC; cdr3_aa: CASSLAEDREHGYTF
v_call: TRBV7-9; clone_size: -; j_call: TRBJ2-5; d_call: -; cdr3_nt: TGTGCCAGCAGCTTTACATGGAAGGAGACCCAGTACTTC; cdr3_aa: CASSFTWKETQYF
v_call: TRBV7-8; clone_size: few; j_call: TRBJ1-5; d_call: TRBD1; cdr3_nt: TGTGCCAGCAGCTTATTTACAGGGGATCAGCCCCAGCATTTT; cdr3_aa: CASSLFTGDQPQHF
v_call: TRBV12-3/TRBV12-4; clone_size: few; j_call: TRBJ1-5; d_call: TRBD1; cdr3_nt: TGTGCCAGCAGTTCTTCAGGGGGGCCCCAGCATTTT; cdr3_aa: CASSSSGGPQHF
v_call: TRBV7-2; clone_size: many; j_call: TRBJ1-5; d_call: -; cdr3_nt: TGTGCCAGCAGCTTAGAGGGGGGGGCCCCCCAACCCCAGCATTTT; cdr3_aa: CASSLEGGAPQPQHF
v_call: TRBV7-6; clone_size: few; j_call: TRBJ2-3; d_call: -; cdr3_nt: TGTGCCAGCAGCGGACGGGGGCGGAGCACAGATACGCAGTATTTT; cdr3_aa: CASSGRGRSTDTQYF
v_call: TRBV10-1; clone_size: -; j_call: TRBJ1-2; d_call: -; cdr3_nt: TGCGCCAGCAGTGACGATGACCAGGGCTACACCTTC; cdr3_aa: CASSDDDQGYTF
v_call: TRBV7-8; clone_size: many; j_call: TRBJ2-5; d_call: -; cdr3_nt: TGTGCCAGCAGCTCCCAAGAGACCCAGTACTTC; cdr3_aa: CASSSQETQYF
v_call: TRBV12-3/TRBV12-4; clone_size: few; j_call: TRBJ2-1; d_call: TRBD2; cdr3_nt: TGTGCCAGCAGGCGGACTAGCGGAGTCAATGAGCAGTTCTTC; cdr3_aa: CASRRTSGVNEQFF
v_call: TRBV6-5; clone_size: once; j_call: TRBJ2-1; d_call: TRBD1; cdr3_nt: TGTGCCCGCAGTTACTCGCAGGGACAGGGTCTATACAATGAGCAGTTCTTC; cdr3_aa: CARSYSQGQGLYNEQFF
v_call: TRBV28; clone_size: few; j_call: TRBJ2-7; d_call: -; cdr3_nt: TGTGCCAGCAGCTCACTCCGGGGGCAAAGTAGGTCCTACGAGCAGTACTTC; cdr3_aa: CASSSLRGQSRSYEQYF
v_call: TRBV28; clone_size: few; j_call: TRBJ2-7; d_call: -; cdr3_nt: TGTGCCATTACGGGGGGCCCCTCCTACGAGCAGTACTTC; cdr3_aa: CAITGGPSYEQYF
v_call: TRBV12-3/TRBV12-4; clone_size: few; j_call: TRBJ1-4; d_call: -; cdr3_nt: TGTGCCAGCAGACCATCGTGGGACATGGATGAAAAACTGTTTTTT; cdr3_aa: CASRPSWDMDEKLFF
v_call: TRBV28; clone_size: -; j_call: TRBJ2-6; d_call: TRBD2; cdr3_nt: TGTGCCAGCAGTTTCTACGCGGGGGGCTCTGGGGCCAACGTCCTGACTTTC; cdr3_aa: CASSFYAGGSGANVLTF
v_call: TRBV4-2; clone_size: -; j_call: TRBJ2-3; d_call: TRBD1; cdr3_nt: TGTGCCAGCAGCCAAGCCGGGACAGTGGTTTCGGGTGGGACAGATACGCAGTATTTT; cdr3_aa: CASSQAGTVVSGGTDTQYF
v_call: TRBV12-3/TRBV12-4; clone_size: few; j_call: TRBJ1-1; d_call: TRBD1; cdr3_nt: TGTGCCAGCAGTAGGGACAGGGGAGGAACTGAAGCTTTCTTT; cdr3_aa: CASSRDRGGTEAFF
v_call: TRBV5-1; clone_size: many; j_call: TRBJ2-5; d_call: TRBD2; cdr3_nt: TGCGCCAGCAGCTCTACTAGCGCGGGGAGCCAAGAGACCCAGTACTTC; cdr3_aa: CASSSTSAGSQETQYF
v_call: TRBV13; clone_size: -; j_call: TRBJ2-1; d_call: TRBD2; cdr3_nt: TGTGCCAGCAGCTCAAGGAAAGGAGGAGCGGGGGGGGTAAATGAGCAGTTCTTC; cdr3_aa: CASSSRKGGAGGVNEQFF
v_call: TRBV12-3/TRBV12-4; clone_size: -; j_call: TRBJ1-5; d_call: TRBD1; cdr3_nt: TGTGCCAGCAGTCCGAACACAGGGGGCAATCAGCCCCAGCATTTT; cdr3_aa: CASSPNTGGNQPQHF
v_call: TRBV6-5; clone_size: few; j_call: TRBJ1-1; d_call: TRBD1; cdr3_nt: TGTGCCACCCTCGGCACAGGGGGATTGGGGACTGAAGCTTTCTTT; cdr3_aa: CATLGTGGLGTEAFF
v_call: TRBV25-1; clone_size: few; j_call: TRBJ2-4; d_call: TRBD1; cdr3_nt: TGTGCCAGCGGAACAGGGGGCGCGGGAAACATTCAGTACTTC; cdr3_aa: CASGTGGAGNIQYF
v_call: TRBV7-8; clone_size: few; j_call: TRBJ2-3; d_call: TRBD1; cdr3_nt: TGTGCCAGCAGCGAAATGACAGGGGTGGTAGATACGCAGTATTTT; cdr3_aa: CASSEMTGVVDTQYF
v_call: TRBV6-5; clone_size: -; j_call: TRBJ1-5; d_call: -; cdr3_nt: TGTGCCAGCAGTGCCTCCGGGGGGTTTAATCAGCCCCAGCATTTT; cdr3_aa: CASSASGGFNQPQHF
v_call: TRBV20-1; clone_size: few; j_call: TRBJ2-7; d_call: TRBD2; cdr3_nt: TGCAGTGCTCCCGGGACTAGCGGGGGGACTAGCTCCTACGAGCAGTACTTC; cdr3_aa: CSAPGTSGGTSSYEQYF
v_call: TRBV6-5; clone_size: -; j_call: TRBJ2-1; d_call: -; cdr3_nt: TGTGCCAGCACCCCCATCGCCAGCTCCTACAATGAGCAGTTCTTC; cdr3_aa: CASTPIASSYNEQFF
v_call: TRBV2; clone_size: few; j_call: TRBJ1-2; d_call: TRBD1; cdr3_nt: TGTGCCAGCAGTGAAGTGGACTCTTTTACAGGGGTTGACTATGGCTACACCTTC; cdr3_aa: CASSEVDSFTGVDYGYTF